The present TCR beta chain was sequenced within a study of monozygotic twins with inflammatory bowel disease. CDR1 and CDR2 (germline): GTSNPN, SVGIG (reference sequence). The CDR3 consists of 16 residues. cDNA was made in eight separate reactions per sample. TCRdb re-called the 5' RACE reads and shows each CDR3 protein once, DNA omitted. Its table lists approximately 150,000 distinct CDR3 sequences. Overall study results and limits: Patient repertoire variability may have increased through differing immunosuppressive treatments.

As regards this clonotype: Its antigen is as yet unknown.

The sequenced material came from blood. This rearrangement joins TRBV30 to TRBJ2-7; TCRdb selects TRBD1, and the lack of DNA leaves this call unchecked. The TCR was taken from a human donor with ulcerative colitis or Crohn's disease, or a healthy co-twin of an affected twin (not recorded which). CDR3 amino acids: CAWSESRDGVDYEQYF.